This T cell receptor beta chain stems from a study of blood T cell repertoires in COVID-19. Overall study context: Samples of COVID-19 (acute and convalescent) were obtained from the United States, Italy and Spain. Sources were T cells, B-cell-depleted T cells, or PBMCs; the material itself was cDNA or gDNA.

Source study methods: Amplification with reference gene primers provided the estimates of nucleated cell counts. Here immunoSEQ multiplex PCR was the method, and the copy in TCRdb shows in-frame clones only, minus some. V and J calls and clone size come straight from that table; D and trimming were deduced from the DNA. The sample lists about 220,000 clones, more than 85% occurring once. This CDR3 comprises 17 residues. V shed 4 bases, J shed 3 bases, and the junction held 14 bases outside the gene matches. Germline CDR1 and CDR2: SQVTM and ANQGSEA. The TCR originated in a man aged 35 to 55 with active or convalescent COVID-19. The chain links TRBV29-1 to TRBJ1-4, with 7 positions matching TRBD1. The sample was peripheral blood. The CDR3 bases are TGCAGCGTTGGGGCCAGGGGGTCCGGTGGGGCTAATGAAAAACTGTTTTTT. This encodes CSVGARGSGGANEKLFF.